These 9 T cell receptor beta chains share one sample of origin, sequenced in a study of identical twins (dated by TCRdb to the mid-2010s). Receptor libraries were prepared by 5' RACE. Reads for this sample came from an Illumina HiSeq 2000. The raw public data were reprocessed by TCRdb itself: fastp quality trimming at Q25, MiXCR clonotype calling, in-frame beta chains only. Identical CDR3 protein sequences are pooled into one entry, listed with their most common genes and DNA. This sample holds 500,000 to 650,000 distinct CDR3 sequences; about a fifth were observed only once. The top ten clones comprise approximately 0.52% of the sample. These data also featured in a second study, about yellow fever vaccine responses in identical twins.

Sequences were obtained from CD4+ T cells sorted from blood. The receptors shown here come from a woman under 30 in good health.

The CDR3, as DNA: TGTGCCAGCAGTTTAACCGGGGCGGGGTACCAAGAGACCCAGTACTTC. Translation gives CASSLTGAGYQETQYF. The J gene is TRBJ2-5, the V gene TRBV28, with D possibly TRBD2 on 6 matching bases. The CDR3 is 16 residues long. Germline V gene data show CDR1 as MDHEN and CDR2 as SYDVKM. The ends were cut back, 2 bases at V and 0 bases at J, with 13 bases in the middle. Complete variable domain (other parts from reference TRBV28 and TRBJ2-5): DVKVTQSSRYLVKRTGEKVFLECVQDMDHENMFWYRQDPGLGLRLIYFSYDVKMKEKGDIPEGYSVSREKKERFSLILESASTNQTSMYLCASSLTGAGYQETQYFGPGTRLLVL.

This clonotype was seen only a few times. The chain links TRBV12-3 or TRBV12-4 to TRBJ1-6; D is perhaps TRBD1 (5 bases). V was cut by 3 bases and J by 7 bases, with 13 bases left in between. CDR3 size: 15 residues. For the CDR3, the DNA is TGTGCCAGCAGTTTTTCTGAGAGGGGAAATTCACCCCTCCACTTT. The encoded protein is CASSFSERGNSPLHF.

The table lists this clonotype with a few counts. The J gene is TRBJ2-2, the V gene TRBV15, with 9 positions matching TRBD1. Per germline, CDR1 LNHNV and CDR2 YYDKDF (reference sequence). This CDR3 is built from 18 residues. V was clipped by 3 bases and J by 6 bases; unmatched bases: 14. Written as DNA, the CDR3 is TGTGCCACCAGCAGTTACTTACAGGGGGCCGTGAAGGCCGGGGAGCTGTTTTTT. Translation gives CATSSYLQGAVKAGELFF.

This clonotype was recorded a few times. The V call is TRBV12-3 or TRBV12-4, the J call TRBJ2-3; the match to TRBD2 covers 8 bases. This CDR3 has 16 residues. V dropped 6 bases and J dropped 0; count of bases not matched to a gene: 8. CDR3 protein: CASSPGSGRSTDTQYF. In DNA form, the CDR3 reads TGTGCCAGCAGCCCGGGGAGCGGGAGAAGCACAGATACGCAGTATTTT.

The CDR3 loop reads CASSRNGQGSNEKLFF. In DNA form, the CDR3 reads TGTGCCAGTAGCCGAAACGGTCAGGGCTCTAATGAAAAACTGTTTTTT. The V gene is TRBV19, the J gene TRBJ1-4; the D gene is possibly TRBD1 (5 bases). Germline assignment: CDR1 LNHDA and CDR2 SQIVND (reference sequence). V was pared by 6 bases and J by 3 bases, with 17 bases between. The CDR3 runs to 16 residues.

In its sample, this clonotype was seen a few times. The gene calls are TRBV11-2 and TRBJ2-7, with TRBD2 matching over 9 bases. From germline, CDR1 is SGHAT and CDR2 FQNNGV. The CDR3 is 17 residues long. V lost 0 bases and J lost 4; bases outside the gene matches: 10. The CDR3 coding sequence is TGTGCCAGCAGCTTAGATTTGAGTAGCGGGAGATCTTACGAGCAGTACTTC. The encoded protein is CASSLDLSSGRSYEQYF.

This clonotype was picked up a small number of times. The chain has TRBV6-1 and TRBJ2-5; D is possibly TRBD2 (6 bases). This CDR3 is 13 amino acids long. From germline, CDR1 is MNHNS and CDR2 SASEGT. Trimming stripped 7 bases from V and 3 bases from J, with 12 bases between. Written as DNA, the CDR3 is TGTGCCAGCACCCGGGGGACGGAAGAGACCCAGTACTTC. Protein sequence: CASTRGTEETQYF.

The chain carries TRBV6-1 and TRBJ2-1; 10 bases are a match to TRBD2. The V segment lost 4 bases and the J segment 8 bases; nucleotides outside the gene matches: 5. Germline V gene lookup returns CDR1 MNHNS and CDR2 SASEGT. The CDR3 has 14 residues. In DNA form, the CDR3 reads TGTGCCAGCAGTGGAGGACTAGCGGTTGATGAGCAGTTCTTC. Translated, it gives CASSGGLAVDEQFF.

V and J are TRBV5-1 and TRBJ2-5, with 14 bases fitting TRBD2. Germline trimming cut 0 bases from V and 9 bases from J; bases unmatched to any gene: 4. The V gene's germline CDR1 is SGHRS and CDR2 YFSETQ. CDR3 length: 15 amino acids. DNA of the CDR3: TGCGCCAGCAGCTTGGAGGGACTAGCGGGGGCCCCCCAGTACTTC. As protein: CASSLEGLAGAPQYF.